Described below is a single T cell receptor (beta chain) sequence and its context. Its cognate antigen is unknown. This entry belongs to a study of post-analysis software for immune sequencing data. Study information: In terms of disease course, relapsing-remitting, secondary progressive and progressive-relapsing multiple sclerosis were included. Study-level findings and limits: Batch-mates among the samples co-clustered strongly by F measure. Roughly 5 TRBV segments, TRBV5-6, TRBV5-1 and TRBV20-1 among them, were found more frequent in patients than controls. Multiple sclerosis patients had significantly lower normalized Chao1 diversity than controls.

Presence of unique molecular identifiers characterized the TCR beta cDNA libraries. Each batch of about 0.85 to 10 million T cells produced 490,000 or so cDNA molecules. TCRdb re-derived calls from the PCR reads in MiXCR, one entry per CDR3 protein. Of roughly 800,000 distinct CDR3 sequences listed, 25% to 30% are singletons. CDR3 length: 15 residues. Germline V CDR1 and CDR2: SGHRS, YFSETQ. V lost 4 bases to trimming and J lost 2 bases; unmatched junction nucleotides: 7. The chain links TRBV5-1 to TRBJ2-7; 9 bases line up with TRBD1. The specimen was blood. This sequence was found in a girl between 5 and 17 years old with multiple sclerosis. CDR3 region: CASSPGTGTPYEQYF. The CDR3 region has the DNA TGCGCCAGCAGCCCCGGGACAGGGACCCCCTACGAGCAGTACTTC.